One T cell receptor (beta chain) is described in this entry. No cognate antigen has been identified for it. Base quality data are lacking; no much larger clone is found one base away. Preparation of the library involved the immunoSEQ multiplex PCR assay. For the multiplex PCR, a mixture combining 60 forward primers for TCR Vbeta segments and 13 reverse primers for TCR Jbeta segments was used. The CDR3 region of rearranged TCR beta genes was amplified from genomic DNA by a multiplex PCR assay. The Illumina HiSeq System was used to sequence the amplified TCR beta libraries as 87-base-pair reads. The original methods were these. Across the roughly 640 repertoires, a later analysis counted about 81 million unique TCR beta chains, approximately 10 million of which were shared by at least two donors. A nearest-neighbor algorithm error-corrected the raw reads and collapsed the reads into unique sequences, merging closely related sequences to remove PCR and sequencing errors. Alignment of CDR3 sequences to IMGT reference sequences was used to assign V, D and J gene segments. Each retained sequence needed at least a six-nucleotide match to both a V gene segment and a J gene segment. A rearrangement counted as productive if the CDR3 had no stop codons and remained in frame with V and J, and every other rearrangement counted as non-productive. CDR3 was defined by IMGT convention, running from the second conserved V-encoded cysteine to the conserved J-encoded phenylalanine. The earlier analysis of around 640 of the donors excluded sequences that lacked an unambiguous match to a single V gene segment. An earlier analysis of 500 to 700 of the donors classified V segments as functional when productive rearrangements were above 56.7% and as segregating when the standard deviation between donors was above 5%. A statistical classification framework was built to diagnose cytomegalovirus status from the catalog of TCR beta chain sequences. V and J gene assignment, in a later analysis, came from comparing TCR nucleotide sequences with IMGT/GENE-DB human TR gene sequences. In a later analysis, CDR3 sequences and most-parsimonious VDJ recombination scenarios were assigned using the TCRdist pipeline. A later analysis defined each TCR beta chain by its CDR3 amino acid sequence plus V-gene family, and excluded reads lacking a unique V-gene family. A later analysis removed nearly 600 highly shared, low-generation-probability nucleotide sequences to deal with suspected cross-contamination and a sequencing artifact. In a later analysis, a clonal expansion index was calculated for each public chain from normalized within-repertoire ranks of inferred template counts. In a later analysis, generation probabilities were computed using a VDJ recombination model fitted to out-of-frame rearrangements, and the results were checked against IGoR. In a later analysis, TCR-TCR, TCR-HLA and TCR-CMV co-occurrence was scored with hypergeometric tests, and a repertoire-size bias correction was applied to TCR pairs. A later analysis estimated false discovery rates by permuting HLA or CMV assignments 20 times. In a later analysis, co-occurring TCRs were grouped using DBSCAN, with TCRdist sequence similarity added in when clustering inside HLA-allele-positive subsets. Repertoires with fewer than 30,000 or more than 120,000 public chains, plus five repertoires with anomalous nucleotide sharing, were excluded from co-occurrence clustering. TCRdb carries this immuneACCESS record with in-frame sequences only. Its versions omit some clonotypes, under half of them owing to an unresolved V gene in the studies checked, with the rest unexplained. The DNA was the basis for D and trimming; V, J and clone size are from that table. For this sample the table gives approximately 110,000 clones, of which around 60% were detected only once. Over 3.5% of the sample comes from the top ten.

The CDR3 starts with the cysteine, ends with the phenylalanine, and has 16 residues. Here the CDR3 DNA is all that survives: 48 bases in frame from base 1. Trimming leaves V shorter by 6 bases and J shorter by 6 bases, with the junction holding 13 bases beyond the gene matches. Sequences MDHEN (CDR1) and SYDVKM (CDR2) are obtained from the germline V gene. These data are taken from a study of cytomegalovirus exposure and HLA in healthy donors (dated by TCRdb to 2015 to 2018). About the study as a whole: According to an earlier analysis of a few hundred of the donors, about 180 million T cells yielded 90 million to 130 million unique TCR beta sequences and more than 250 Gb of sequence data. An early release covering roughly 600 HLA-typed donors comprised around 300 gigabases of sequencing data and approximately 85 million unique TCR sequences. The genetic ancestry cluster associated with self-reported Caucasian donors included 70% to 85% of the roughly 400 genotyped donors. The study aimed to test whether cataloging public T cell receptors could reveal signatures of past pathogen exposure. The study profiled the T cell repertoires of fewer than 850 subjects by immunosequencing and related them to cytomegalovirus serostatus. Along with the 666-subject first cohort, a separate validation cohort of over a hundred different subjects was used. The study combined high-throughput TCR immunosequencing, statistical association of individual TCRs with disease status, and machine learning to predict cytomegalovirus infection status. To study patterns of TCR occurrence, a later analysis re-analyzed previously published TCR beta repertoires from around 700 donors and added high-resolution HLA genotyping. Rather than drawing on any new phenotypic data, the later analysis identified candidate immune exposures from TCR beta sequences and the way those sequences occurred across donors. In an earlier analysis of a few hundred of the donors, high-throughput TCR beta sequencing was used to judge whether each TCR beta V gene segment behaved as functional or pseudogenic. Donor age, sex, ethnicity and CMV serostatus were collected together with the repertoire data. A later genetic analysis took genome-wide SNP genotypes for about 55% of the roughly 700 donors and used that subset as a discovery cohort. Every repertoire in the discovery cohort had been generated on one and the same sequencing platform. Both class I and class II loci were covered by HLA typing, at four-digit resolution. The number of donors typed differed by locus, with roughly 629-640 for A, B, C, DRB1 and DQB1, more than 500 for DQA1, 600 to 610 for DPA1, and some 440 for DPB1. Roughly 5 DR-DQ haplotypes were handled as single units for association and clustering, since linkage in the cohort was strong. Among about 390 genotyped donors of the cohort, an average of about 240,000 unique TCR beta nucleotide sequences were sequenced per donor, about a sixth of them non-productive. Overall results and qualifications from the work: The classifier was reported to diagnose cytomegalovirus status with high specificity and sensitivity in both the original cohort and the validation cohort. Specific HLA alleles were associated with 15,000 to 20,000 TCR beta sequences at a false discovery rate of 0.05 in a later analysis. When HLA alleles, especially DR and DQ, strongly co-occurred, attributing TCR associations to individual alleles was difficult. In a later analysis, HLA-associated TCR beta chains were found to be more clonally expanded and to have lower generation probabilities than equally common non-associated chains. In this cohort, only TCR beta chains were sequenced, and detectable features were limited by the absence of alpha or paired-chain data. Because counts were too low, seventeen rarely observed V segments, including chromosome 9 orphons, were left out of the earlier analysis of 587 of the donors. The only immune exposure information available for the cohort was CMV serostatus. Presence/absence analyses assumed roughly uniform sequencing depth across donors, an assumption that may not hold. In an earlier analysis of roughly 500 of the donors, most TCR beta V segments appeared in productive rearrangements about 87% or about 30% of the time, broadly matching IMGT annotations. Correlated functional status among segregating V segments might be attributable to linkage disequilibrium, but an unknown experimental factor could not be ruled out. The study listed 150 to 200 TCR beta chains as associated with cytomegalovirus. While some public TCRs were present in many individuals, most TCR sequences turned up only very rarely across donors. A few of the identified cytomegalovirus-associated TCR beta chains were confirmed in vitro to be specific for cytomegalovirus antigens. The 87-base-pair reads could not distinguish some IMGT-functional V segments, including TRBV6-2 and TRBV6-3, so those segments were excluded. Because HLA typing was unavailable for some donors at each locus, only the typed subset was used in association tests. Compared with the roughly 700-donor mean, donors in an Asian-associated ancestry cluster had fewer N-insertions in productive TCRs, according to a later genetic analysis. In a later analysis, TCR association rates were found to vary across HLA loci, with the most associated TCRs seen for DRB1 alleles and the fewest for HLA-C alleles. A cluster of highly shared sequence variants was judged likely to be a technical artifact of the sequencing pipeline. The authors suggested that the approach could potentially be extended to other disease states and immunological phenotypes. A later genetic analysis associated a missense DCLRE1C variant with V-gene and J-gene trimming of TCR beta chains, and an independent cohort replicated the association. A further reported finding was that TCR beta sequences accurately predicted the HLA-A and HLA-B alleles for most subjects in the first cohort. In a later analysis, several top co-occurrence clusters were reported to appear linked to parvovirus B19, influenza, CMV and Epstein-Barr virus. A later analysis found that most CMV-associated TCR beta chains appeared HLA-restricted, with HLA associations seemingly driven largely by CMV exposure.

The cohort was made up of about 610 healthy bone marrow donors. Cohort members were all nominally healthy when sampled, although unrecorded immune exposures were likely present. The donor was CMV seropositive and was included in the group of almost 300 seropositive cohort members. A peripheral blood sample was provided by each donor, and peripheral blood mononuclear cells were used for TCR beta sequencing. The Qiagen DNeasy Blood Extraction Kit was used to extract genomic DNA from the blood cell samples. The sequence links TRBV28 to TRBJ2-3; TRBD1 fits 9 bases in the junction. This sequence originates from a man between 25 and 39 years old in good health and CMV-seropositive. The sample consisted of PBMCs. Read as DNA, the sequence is TGTGCCAGCAGACCGAGCTCGGACAGGGGAGGGGATACGCAGTATTTT. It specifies CASRPSSDRGGDTQYF.